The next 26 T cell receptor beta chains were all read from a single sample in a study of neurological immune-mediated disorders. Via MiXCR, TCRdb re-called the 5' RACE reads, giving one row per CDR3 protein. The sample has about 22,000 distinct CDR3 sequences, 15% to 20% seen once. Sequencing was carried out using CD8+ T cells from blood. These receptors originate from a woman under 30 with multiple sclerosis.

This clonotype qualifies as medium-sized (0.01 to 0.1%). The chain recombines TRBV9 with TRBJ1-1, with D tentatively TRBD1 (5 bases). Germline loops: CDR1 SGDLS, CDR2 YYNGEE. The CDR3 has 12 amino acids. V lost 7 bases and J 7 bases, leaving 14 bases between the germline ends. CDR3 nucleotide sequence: TGTGCCAGCTCCCCGTCGGGGGATGAAGCTTTCTTT. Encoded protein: CASSPSGDEAFF.

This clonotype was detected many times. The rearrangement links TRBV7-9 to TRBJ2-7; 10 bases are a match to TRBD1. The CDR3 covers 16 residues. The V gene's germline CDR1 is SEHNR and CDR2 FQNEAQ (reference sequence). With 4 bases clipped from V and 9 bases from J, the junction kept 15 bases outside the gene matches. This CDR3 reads CASSSAWDRGSSGQYF. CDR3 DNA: TGTGCCAGCAGCTCTGCCTGGGACAGGGGATCGTCCGGGCAGTACTTC. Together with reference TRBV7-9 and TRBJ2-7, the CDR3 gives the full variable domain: DTGVSQNPRHKITKRGQNVTFRCDPISEHNRLYWYRQTLGQGPEFLTYFQNEAQLEKSRLLSDRFSAERPKGSFSTLEIQRTEQGDSAMYLCASSSAWDRGSSGQYFGPGTRLTVT.

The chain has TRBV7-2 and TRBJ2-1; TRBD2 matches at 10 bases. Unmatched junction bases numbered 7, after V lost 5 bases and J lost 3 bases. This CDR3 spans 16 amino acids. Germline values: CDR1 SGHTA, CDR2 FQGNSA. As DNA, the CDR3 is TGTGCCAGCAGCGGAAGAGCGGGGGGGCTCTACAATGAGCAGTTCTTC. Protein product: CASSGRAGGLYNEQFF.

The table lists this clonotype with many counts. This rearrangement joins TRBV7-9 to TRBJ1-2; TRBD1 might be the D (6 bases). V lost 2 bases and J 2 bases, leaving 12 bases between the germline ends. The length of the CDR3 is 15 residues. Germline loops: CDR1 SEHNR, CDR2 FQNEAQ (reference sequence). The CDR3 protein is CASSLTGIINYGYTF. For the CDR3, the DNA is TGTGCCAGCAGCTTAACAGGGATAATCAACTATGGCTACACCTTC. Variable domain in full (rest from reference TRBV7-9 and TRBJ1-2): DTGVSQNPRHKITKRGQNVTFRCDPISEHNRLYWYRQTLGQGPEFLTYFQNEAQLEKSRLLSDRFSAERPKGSFSTLEIQRTEQGDSAMYLCASSLTGIINYGYTFGSGTRLTVV.

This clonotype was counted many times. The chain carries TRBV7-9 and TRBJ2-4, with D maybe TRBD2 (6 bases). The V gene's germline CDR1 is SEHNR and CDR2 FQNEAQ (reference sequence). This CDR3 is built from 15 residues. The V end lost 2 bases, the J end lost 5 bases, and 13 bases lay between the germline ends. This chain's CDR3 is CASSLTVGGENIQYF. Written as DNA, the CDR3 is TGTGCCAGCAGCTTAACTGTCGGAGGGGAAAACATTCAGTACTTC.

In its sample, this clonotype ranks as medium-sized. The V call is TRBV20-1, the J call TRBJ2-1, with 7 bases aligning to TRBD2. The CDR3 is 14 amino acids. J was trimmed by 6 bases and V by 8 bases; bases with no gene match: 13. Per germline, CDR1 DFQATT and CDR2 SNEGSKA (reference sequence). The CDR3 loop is CSSSWGIAGNEQFF. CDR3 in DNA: TGCAGTTCCTCCTGGGGGATAGCGGGCAATGAGCAGTTCTTC.

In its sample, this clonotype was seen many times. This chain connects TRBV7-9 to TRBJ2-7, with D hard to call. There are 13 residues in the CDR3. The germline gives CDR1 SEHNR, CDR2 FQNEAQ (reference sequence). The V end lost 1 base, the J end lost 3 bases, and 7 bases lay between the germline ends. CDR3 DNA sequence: TGTGCCAGCAGCTTAGGTGACGGCTACGAGCAGTACGTC. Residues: CASSLGDGYEQYV.

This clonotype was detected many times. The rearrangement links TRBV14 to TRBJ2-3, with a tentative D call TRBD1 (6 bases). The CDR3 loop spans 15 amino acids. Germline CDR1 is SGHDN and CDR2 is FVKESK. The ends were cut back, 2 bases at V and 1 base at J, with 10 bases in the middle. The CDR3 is CASSQYDRRTDTQYF. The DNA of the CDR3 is TGTGCCAGCAGCCAATATGACAGGCGCACAGATACGCAGTATTTT.

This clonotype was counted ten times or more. In DNA form, the CDR3 reads TGCGCCAGCAGCCAGGACAGGCAAGCGAACACTGAAGCTTTCTTT. Residues: CASSQDRQANTEAFF. The rearrangement links TRBV4-3 to TRBJ1-1; TRBD1 aligns across 7 bases. CDR3 size: 15 residues. Germline-derived CDR1 and CDR2 are LGHNA and YSLEER. Trimming took 3 bases from V and 1 from J; bases not matched to a gene: 5.

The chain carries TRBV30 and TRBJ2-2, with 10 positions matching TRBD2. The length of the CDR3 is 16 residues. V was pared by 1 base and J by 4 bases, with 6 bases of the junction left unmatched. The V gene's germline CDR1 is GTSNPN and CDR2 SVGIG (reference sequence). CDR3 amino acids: CAWSGGLAGVTGELFF. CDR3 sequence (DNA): TGTGCCTGGAGTGGAGGCCTAGCGGGGGTCACCGGGGAGCTGTTTTTT.

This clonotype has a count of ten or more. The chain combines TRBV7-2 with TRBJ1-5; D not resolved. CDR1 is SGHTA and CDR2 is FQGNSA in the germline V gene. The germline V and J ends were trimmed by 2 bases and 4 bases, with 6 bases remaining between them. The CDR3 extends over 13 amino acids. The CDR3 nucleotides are TGTGCCAGCAGCTTATGGGGAAATCAGCCCCAGCATTTT. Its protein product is CASSLWGNQPQHF.

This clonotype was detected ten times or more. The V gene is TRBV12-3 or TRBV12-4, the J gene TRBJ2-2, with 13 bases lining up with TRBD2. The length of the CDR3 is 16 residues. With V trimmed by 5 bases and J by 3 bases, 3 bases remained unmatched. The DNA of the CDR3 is TGTGCCAGCAGTAGGACTAGCGGGAGCGACACCGGGGAGCTGTTTTTT. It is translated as CASSRTSGSDTGELFF.

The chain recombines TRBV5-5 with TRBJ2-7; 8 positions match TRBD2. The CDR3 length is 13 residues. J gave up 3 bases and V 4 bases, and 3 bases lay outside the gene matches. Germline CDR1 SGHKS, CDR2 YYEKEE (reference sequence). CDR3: CASSPGGDYEQYV. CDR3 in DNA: TGTGCCAGCAGCCCGGGAGGGGACTACGAGCAGTACGTC.

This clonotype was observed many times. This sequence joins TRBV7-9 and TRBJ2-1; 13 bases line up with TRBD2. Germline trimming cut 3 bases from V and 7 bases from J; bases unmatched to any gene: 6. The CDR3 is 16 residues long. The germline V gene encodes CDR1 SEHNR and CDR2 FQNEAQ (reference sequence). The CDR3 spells CASSFPGLAGLNEQFF. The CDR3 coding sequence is TGTGCCAGCAGCTTCCCGGGACTAGCGGGACTTAATGAGCAGTTCTTC.

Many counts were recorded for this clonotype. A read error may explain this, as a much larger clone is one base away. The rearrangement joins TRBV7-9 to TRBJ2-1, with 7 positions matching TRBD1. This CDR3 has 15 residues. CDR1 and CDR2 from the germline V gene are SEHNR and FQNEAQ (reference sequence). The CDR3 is CVSSLMGQTFGEQFF. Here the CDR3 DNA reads TGTGTCAGCAGCTTAATGGGACAGACTTTCGGTGAGCAGTTCTTC.

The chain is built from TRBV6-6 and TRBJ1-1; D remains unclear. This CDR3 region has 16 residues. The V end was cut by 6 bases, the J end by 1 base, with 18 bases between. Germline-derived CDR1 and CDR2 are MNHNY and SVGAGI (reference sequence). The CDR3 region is CASSPRESPSNTEAFF. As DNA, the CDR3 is TGTGCCAGCAGCCCACGTGAATCTCCTTCGAACACTGAAGCTTTCTTT.

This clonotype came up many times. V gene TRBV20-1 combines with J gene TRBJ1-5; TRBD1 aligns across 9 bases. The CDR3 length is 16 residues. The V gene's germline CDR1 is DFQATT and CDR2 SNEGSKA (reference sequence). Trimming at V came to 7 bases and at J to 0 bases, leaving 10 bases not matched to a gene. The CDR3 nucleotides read TGCAGTGTTTTACGGACAGGGGAGATTAGCAATCAGCCCCAGCATTTT. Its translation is CSVLRTGEISNQPQHF.

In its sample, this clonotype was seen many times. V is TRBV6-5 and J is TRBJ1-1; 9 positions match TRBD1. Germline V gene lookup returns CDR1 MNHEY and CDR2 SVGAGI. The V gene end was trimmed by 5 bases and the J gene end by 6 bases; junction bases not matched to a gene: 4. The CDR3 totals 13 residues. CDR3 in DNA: TGTGCCAGCAGTGTAACAGGGGGCTCTGAAGCTTTCTTT. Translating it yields CASSVTGGSEAFF.

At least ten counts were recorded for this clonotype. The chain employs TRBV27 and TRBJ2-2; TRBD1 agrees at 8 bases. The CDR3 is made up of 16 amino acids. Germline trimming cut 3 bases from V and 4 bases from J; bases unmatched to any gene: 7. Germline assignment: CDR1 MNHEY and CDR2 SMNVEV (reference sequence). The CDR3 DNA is TGTGCCAGCAGTTTGGCGGCAGGGGGCACCACCGGGGAGCTGTTTTTT. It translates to CASSLAAGGTTGELFF.

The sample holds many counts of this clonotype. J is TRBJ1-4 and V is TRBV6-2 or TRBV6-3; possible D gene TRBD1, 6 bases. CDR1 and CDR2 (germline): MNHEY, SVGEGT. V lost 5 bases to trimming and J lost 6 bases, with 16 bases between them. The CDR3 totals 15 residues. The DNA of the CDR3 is TGTGCCAGCAGTGCATCCAGGGGCGGATATGAAAAACTGTTTTTT. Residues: CASSASRGGYEKLFF.

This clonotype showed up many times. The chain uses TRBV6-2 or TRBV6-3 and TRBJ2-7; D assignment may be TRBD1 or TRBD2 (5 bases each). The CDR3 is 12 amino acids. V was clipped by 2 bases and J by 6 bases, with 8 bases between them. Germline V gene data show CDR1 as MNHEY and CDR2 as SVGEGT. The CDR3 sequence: CASSYGGSEQYV. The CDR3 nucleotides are TGTGCCAGCAGTTACGGGGGATCCGAGCAGTACGTC.

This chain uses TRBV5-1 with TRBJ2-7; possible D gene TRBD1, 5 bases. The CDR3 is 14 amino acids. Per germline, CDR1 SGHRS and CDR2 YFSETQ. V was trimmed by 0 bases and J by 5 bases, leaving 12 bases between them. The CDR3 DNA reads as TGCGCCAGCAGCTTGGCCACAGGTAGGAACGAGCAGTACTTC. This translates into CASSLATGRNEQYF.

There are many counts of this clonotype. The DNA for the CDR3 is TGTGCCAGCGCGACAGGGTTAGGCGAGCAGTACTTC. This gives the protein CASATGLGEQYF. The chain joins TRBV5-6 to TRBJ2-7; 7 positions match TRBD1. Germline lookup yields CDR1 SGHDT and CDR2 YYEEEE. The CDR3 is made up of 12 amino acids. J was trimmed by 6 bases and V by 7 bases; bases with no gene match: 7.

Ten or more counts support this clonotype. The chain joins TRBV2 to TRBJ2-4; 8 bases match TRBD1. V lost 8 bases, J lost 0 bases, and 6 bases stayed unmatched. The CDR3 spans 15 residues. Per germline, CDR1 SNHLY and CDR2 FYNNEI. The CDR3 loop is CASEGTGLAKNIQYF. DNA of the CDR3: TGTGCCAGCGAGGGGACAGGTCTAGCCAAAAACATTCAGTACTTC.

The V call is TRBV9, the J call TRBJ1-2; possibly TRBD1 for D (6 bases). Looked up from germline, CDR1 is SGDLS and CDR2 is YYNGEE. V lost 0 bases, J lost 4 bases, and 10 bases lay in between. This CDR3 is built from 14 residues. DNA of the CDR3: TGTGCCAGCAGCGTAGGGACAGCCTCCTATGGCTACACCTTC. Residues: CASSVGTASYGYTF.

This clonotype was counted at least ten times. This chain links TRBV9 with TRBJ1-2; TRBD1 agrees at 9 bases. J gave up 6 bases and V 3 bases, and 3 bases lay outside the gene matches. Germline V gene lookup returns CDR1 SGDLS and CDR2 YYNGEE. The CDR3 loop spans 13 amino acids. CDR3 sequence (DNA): TGTGCCAGCAGCGCCCGGACAGGGGATGGCTACACCTTC. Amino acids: CASSARTGDGYTF.